A selection of T cell receptor beta chains follows, all from one sample in a study of blood T cell repertoires in COVID-19. Sequenced by immunoSEQ multiplex PCR; TCRdb stores in-frame clones only, minus some. The data hold roughly 500,000 clones, with about 88% observed a single time. The specimen was PBMCs or T cells enriched from blood (not recorded which). The receptor source for this set is a woman aged 55-69 years who had recovered from COVID-19. Each CDR3 is given with its conserved first and last residue. D genes are given only for firm matches. Part of the rows lack a size; the others show once, few, many or a class for expanded clones.

TRBV19	-	TRBJ1-5	few	CASSIPVYSNQPQHF	TGTGCCAGTAGTATCCCCGTATATAGCAATCAGCCCCAGCATTTT
TRBV5-1	TRBD2	TRBJ2-2	few	CASSSTSGGYTGELFF	TGCGCCAGCAGCTCCACTAGCGGGGGATACACCGGGGAGCTGTTTTTT
TRBV7-2	-	TRBJ1-1	-	CASSPKGSGTEAFF	TGTGCCAGCAGCCCTAAAGGGAGTGGGACTGAAGCTTTCTTT
TRBV7-9	TRBD1	TRBJ1-6	few	CASRPTGANSPLHF	TGTGCCAGCAGACCAACAGGGGCGAATTCACCCCTCCACTTT
TRBV3-1/TRBV3-2	-	TRBJ2-3	few	CASSQEQLDTQYF	TGTGCCAGCAGCCAAGAACAGTTGGATACGCAGTATTTT
TRBV9	TRBD1	TRBJ1-3	-	CASSQGGVGNTIYF	TGTGCCAGCAGCCAGGGGGGAGTTGGAAACACCATATATTTT
TRBV4-1	-	TRBJ1-1	-	CASSQITGYTEAFF	TGCGCCAGCAGCCAAATTACAGGATACACTGAAGCTTTCTTT
TRBV19	-	TRBJ1-1	few	CASSYHSGNTEAFF	TGTGCCAGTAGTTATCACTCAGGGAACACTGAAGCTTTCTTT
TRBV7-6	TRBD2	TRBJ2-1	-	CASSLGLAGGATYNEQFF	TGTGCCAGCAGCTTGGGGCTAGCGGGGGGGGCAACGTACAATGAGCAGTTCTTC
TRBV27	TRBD1	TRBJ2-1	-	CASSPRGRLGGDEQFF	TGTGCCAGCAGCCCCAGGGGGCGCCTAGGCGGGGATGAGCAGTTCTTC
TRBV19	TRBD1	TRBJ1-4	-	CASSILDRGNEKLFF	TGTGCCAGTAGTATTCTCGACAGGGGAAATGAAAAACTGTTTTTT
TRBV5-1	TRBD1	TRBJ2-7	-	CASSLNSGQGLEEQYF	TGCGCCAGCAGCTTAAACTCGGGACAGGGGCTTGAAGAGCAGTACTTC
TRBV2	-	TRBJ1-2	-	CASSAGVYGYTF	TGTGCCAGCAGTGCAGGGGTCTATGGCTACACCTTC
TRBV3-1/TRBV3-2	TRBD1	TRBJ1-2	once	CASSQDGTGGSYGYTF	TGTGCCAGCAGCCAAGATGGGACAGGCGGCTCCTATGGCTACACCTTC
TRBV27	TRBD1	TRBJ1-6	-	CASSFSGTVSPLHF	TGTGCCAGCAGTTTTTCCGGGACAGTTTCACCCCTCCACTTT
TRBV19	TRBD1	TRBJ1-5	-	CASSIARTGDTNQPQHF	TGTGCCAGTAGTATCGCGCGGACAGGGGATACTAATCAGCCCCAGCATTTT
TRBV2	TRBD1	TRBJ1-5	-	CASRGQGNQPQHF	TGTGCCAGCAGGGGACAGGGCAATCAGCCCCAGCATTTT
TRBV3-1/TRBV3-2	TRBD2	TRBJ2-2	once	CASSPFDSGATGELFF	TGTGCCAGCAGCCCATTTGACAGCGGGGCCACCGGGGAGCTGTTTTTT
TRBV6-5	-	TRBJ1-1	-	CASRTGVNTEAFF	TGTGCCAGCAGGACGGGGGTGAACACTGAAGCTTTCTTT
TRBV11-2	TRBD1	TRBJ1-2	-	CASRSAKTAGTGSNYGYTF	TGTGCCAGCCGATCGGCCAAGACAGCCGGGACAGGGTCTAACTATGGCTACACCTTC
TRBV10-3	-	TRBJ2-6	-	CAISAVGANVLTF	TGTGCCATCAGTGCCGTCGGGGCCAACGTCCTGACTTTC
TRBV29-1	TRBD1	TRBJ1-4	once	CSVRQGADEKLFF	TGCAGCGTTAGGCAGGGGGCTGATGAAAAACTGTTTTTT
TRBV27	TRBD2	TRBJ2-1	-	CASSSPPGGINEQFF	TGTGCCAGCAGTTCTCCCCCGGGGGGAATCAATGAGCAGTTCTTC
TRBV23-1	-	TRBJ1-5	few	CASSHLNQPQHF	TGCGCCAGCAGTCACCTTAATCAGCCCCAGCATTTT
TRBV2	-	TRBJ2-3	-	CASNIAGSDTQYF	TGTGCCAGCAATATTGCGGGGTCAGATACGCAGTATTTT
TRBV6-5	-	TRBJ2-3	few	CASRKSRADTQYF	TGTGCCAGCAGGAAGAGCAGGGCGGATACGCAGTATTTT
TRBV30	-	TRBJ2-5	-	CAWSKGGVGTQYF	TGTGCCTGGAGTAAGGGCGGGGTGGGGACCCAGTACTTC
TRBV5-6	-	TRBJ1-2	-	CASSFGEGLLSSGYTF	TGTGCCAGCAGCTTTGGGGAGGGGCTCCTAAGTTCGGGCTACACCTTC
TRBV10-1	-	TRBJ1-6	-	CANPFIRGGNSPLHF	TGCGCCAATCCTTTCATCAGGGGCGGGAATTCACCCCTCCACTTT
TRBV27	TRBD1	TRBJ1-6	-	CASSPDRALGSPLHF	TGTGCCAGCAGTCCGGACAGGGCCCTTGGTTCACCCCTCCACTTT
TRBV5-1	-	TRBJ2-1	-	CASSWLGLPLNNEQFF	TGCGCCAGCAGCTGGTTGGGACTCCCCTTAAACAATGAGCAGTTCTTC
TRBV6-2/TRBV6-3	-	TRBJ1-4	-	CASSLGRGPNEKLFF	TGTGCCAGCAGCCTCGGGAGGGGACCTAATGAAAAACTGTTTTTT
TRBV28	-	TRBJ1-5	-	CASSLERGQPQHF	TGTGCCAGCAGTTTAGAAAGGGGCCAGCCCCAGCATTTT
TRBV4-1	TRBD2	TRBJ2-3	-	CASSQAGGQSDTQYF	TGCGCCAGCAGCCAAGCGGGGGGGCAATCAGATACGCAGTATTTT
TRBV5-1	-	TRBJ1-2	-	CASSYGQSNGYTF	TGCGCCAGCAGCTATGGACAGTCGAATGGCTACACCTTC